The rows below give T cell receptor beta chains drawn from one sample of a study of blood T cell repertoires in COVID-19. TCRdb's table, derived via immunoSEQ multiplex PCR, lists solely in-frame clones and lacks some. The table lists approximately 97,000 clones, around 90% of them singletons. Material: peripheral blood. These receptors all come from a woman aged 45-59 years with COVID-19, enrolled during active disease. Both conserved end residues are part of each CDR3. Fields, in order: J gene, clone size, V gene, D gene, CDR3 DNA, CDR3 protein. The D gene is left open where the match is weak. For some rows the clone size is stated as once, few or many, or as a class when expanded; others skip it.

>TRBJ2-7|NA|TRBV5-1|NA
TGCGCCAGCAGCTCTCCGACACTGATCGGAACCTACGAGCAGTACTTC
CASSSPTLIGTYEQYF
>TRBJ2-3|NA|TRBV24-1|TRBD2
TGTGCCACCAGTAGTATGATGGCGGGGGTGGATACGCAGTATTTT
CATSSMMAGVDTQYF
>TRBJ2-7|NA|TRBV5-6|NA
TGTGCCAGCAGCCCCCAGGGGTACGAGCAGTACTTC
CASSPQGYEQYF
>TRBJ2-7|NA|TRBV4-2|NA
TGTGCCAGCAGCCAAGCGGCAGGCCTTAACTACGAGCAGTACTTC
CASSQAAGLNYEQYF
>TRBJ1-1|NA|TRBV15|NA
TGTGCCACCAGCAGAGATCAGGGGCCCCTCGGGGCTTTCTTT
CATSRDQGPLGAFF
>TRBJ2-3|NA|TRBV11-3|NA
TGTGCCAGCAGATCAACAGGGTTTCAACATACGCAGTATTTT
CASRSTGFQHTQYF
>TRBJ1-2|NA|TRBV9|NA
TGTGCCAGCAGCACCGGGACAATGGGGGGCTACACCTTC
CASSTGTMGGYTF
>TRBJ1-1|NA|TRBV7-2|NA
TGTGCCAGCAGCTTAGCGCTGAGGGTCTCTGAAGCTTTCTTT
CASSLALRVSEAFF
>TRBJ2-3|NA|TRBV2|NA
TGTGCCAGCAGTCCGACTACTAGCACAGATACGCAGTATTTT
CASSPTTSTDTQYF
>TRBJ2-4|NA|TRBV4-2|TRBD2
TGTGCCAGCAGCCAAGAGGGGCCGCGGCGACTAGCGGGGGGGCCGTGGAACATTCAGTACTTC
CASSQEGPRRLAGGPWNIQYF
>TRBJ2-7|NA|TRBV27|TRBD1
TGTGCCAGCAGTTTGGGACAGGGCACCTACGAGCAGTACTTC
CASSLGQGTYEQYF
>TRBJ2-1|NA|TRBV11-2|TRBD2
TGTGCCAGCAGCTCCCGACTAGCGGGGGGCGTCAATGAGCAGTTCTTC
CASSSRLAGGVNEQFF
>TRBJ1-2|NA|TRBV27|NA
TGTGCCAGCAGTTTCCAGGGATCCTTGGGCTATGGCTACACCTTC
CASSFQGSLGYGYTF
>TRBJ1-3|NA|TRBV2|NA
TGTGCCAGCAAGGGCAGGGATGGAAACACCATATATTTT
CASKGRDGNTIYF
>TRBJ1-2|NA|TRBV13|TRBD1
TGTGCCAGCAGCTATACAGGGGCGGGAGGCTACACCTTC
CASSYTGAGGYTF
>TRBJ1-3|NA|TRBV30|NA
TGTGCCTGGACTCGGAGCGGGAACACCATATATTTT
CAWTRSGNTIYF
>TRBJ1-1|NA|TRBV19|NA
TGTGCCAGTTACCCTATTGGTCTGAACACTGAAGCTTTCTTT
CASYPIGLNTEAFF
>TRBJ2-3|once|TRBV24-1|NA
TGTGCCACCAGTTCTGAGGGCGGTGAGGTGCAGTATTTT
CATSSEGGEVQYF
>TRBJ1-3|NA|TRBV28|NA
TGTGCCAGCAGTTTTGGGCAGAGCGGAAACACCATATATTTT
CASSFGQSGNTIYF
>TRBJ1-2|NA|TRBV12-3/TRBV12-4|NA
TGTGCCAGCAGTTTAGCAACCAGTGATGGCTACACCTTC
CASSLATSDGYTF
>TRBJ1-5|once|TRBV6-5|NA
TGTGCCAGCAGTTTACCCGGAGCGGATCAGCCCCAGCATTTT
CASSLPGADQPQHF
>TRBJ1-2|NA|TRBV2|TRBD1
TGTGCCAGCGCGACAGGGGGTTATGGCTACACCTTC
CASATGGYGYTF
>TRBJ2-5|NA|TRBV27|TRBD2
TGTGCCAGCAGCCCGAGACTAGCGGAGGGGAAGACCCAGTACTTC
CASSPRLAEGKTQYF
>TRBJ1-2|NA|TRBV29-1|TRBD1
TGCAGCGCCAACCCGGGACAGACTAACTATGGCTACACCTTC
CSANPGQTNYGYTF
>TRBJ1-2|NA|TRBV5-6|NA
TGTGCCAGCAGCTTCAGCGGATCCTATGGCTACACCTTC
CASSFSGSYGYTF
>TRBJ1-1|NA|TRBV27|TRBD1
TGTGCCAGCAGTTTATCGGACGACAGGGGGCGAACTGAAGCTTTCTTT
CASSLSDDRGRTEAFF
>TRBJ1-2|NA|TRBV27|NA
TGTGCCAGCAGTTTCGTTTCGGGGACACCCTATGGCTACACCTTC
CASSFVSGTPYGYTF
>TRBJ1-4|NA|TRBV21-1|NA
TGTGCCACCCTTGGGACAGTGGAAGAAAAACTGTTTTTT
CATLGTVEEKLFF
>TRBJ1-1|NA|TRBV30|TRBD1
TGTGCCTGTGTCTACAGGGGGCCTTTGAACACTGAAGCTTTCTTT
CACVYRGPLNTEAFF
>TRBJ2-5|NA|TRBV18|NA
TGTGCCAGCTCACCACCGTCTCGCGCTCTCCAAGAGACCCAGTACTTC
CASSPPSRALQETQYF
>TRBJ2-3|NA|TRBV7-9|NA
TGTGCCAGCAGACCAAGAGGGAGCGTGGATACGCAGTATTTT
CASRPRGSVDTQYF
>TRBJ1-1|NA|TRBV6-5|NA
TGTGCCAGCAGTTACGGGCAGGACACTGAAGCTTTCTTT
CASSYGQDTEAFF
>TRBJ1-3|NA|TRBV13|NA
TGTGCCAGCAGCTCACCCGGACGACAGTGGGGAAACACCATATATTTT
CASSSPGRQWGNTIYF
>TRBJ2-5|NA|TRBV3-1/TRBV3-2|TRBD1
TGTGCCAGCAGCTCTCCGGACAGGGCCGTGGGAGAGACCCAGTACTTC
CASSSPDRAVGETQYF
>TRBJ1-1|NA|TRBV3-1/TRBV3-2|NA
TGTGCCAGCAGCCATCCCCTGGCCAGCGGGGCTTTCTTT
CASSHPLASGAFF
>TRBJ1-4|NA|TRBV4-1|NA
TGCGCCAGCAGCCAAGGCAGCAGGGGAACTGAAAAACTGTTTTTT
CASSQGSRGTEKLFF
>TRBJ1-1|NA|TRBV6-1|NA
TGTGCCAGCAGTGAAGCCATCCAGAACACTGAAGCTTTCTTT
CASSEAIQNTEAFF
>TRBJ1-1|NA|TRBV19|NA
TGTGCCACTAGATTGGGAGACACTGAAGCTTTCTTT
CATRLGDTEAFF
>TRBJ1-1|NA|TRBV9|TRBD1
TGTGCCAGCAGCGGAGGACAGGGAACGAACACTGAAGCTTTCTTT
CASSGGQGTNTEAFF
>TRBJ1-1|NA|TRBV19|NA
TGTGCCAGTAGTAAGGGACTACCGAACACTGAAGCTTTCTTT
CASSKGLPNTEAFF
>TRBJ1-2|NA|TRBV11-1|TRBD1
TGTGCCAGCAGCTTACAGGGGGACTATGGCTACACCTTC
CASSLQGDYGYTF
>TRBJ2-2|NA|TRBV4-1|NA
TGCGCCAGCAGCCAAGGAGGCGGGGAGCTGTTTTTT
CASSQGGGELFF
>TRBJ2-3|NA|TRBV3-1/TRBV3-2|NA
TGTGCCAGCAGCCAAGGGGCAGGTCGTCTGCTCGAACTGCAGTATTTT
CASSQGAGRLLELQYF
>TRBJ2-7|NA|TRBV11-3|TRBD2
TGTGCCAGCAGCTCTAGGACTAGAAGGGAGGAGCAGTACTTC
CASSSRTRREEQYF
>TRBJ2-7|NA|TRBV10-3|TRBD1
TGTGCCATCAGGCCCGGGACAGGGTTCGTCGAGCAGTACTTC
CAIRPGTGFVEQYF
>TRBJ2-2|NA|TRBV3-1/TRBV3-2|NA
TGTGCCAGCAGCCCTAGGACTGTTACCGGGGAGCTGTTTTTT
CASSPRTVTGELFF
>TRBJ1-1|NA|TRBV7-2|NA
TGTGCCAGCAGCTTAGGAGGTGGCACTGAAGCTTTCTTT
CASSLGGGTEAFF
>TRBJ1-3|NA|TRBV19|NA
TGTGCCAGTAGTACCTCCAAGACATTTTACTCTGGAAACACCATATATTTT
CASSTSKTFYSGNTIYF
>TRBJ1-5|NA|TRBV19|TRBD1
TGTGCCAGTAGAAGACAGGGAGTTAGCAATCAGCCCCAGCATTTT
CASRRQGVSNQPQHF
>TRBJ2-3|NA|TRBV7-3|TRBD2
TGTGCCAGCAGCTTACTCGGACTAGCGGGGGGGCTCGGCACAGATACGCAGTATTTT
CASSLLGLAGGLGTDTQYF
>TRBJ2-2|NA|TRBV7-9|TRBD1
TGTGCCAGCGACAGGGTCACGAACACCGGGGAGCTGTTTTTT
CASDRVTNTGELFF
>TRBJ1-6|NA|TRBV12-5|NA
TGTGCTAGTGGTTTTGACAGTAATTCACCCCTCCACTTT
CASGFDSNSPLHF
>TRBJ2-2|NA|TRBV11-3|TRBD2
TGTGCCAGCAGCCCGAGCGGGGCGAAGAACACCGGGGAGCTGTTTTTT
CASSPSGAKNTGELFF
>TRBJ2-2|once|TRBV5-4|TRBD1
TGTGCCAGCAGACCCGGGACAGTAAACACCGGGGAGCTGTTTTTT
CASRPGTVNTGELFF
>TRBJ2-6|NA|TRBV18|NA
TGTGCCAGCTCACCATATACGAGGCAGCTCCAAAATTCTGGGGCCAACGTCCTGACTTTC
CASSPYTRQLQNSGANVLTF
>TRBJ2-5|NA|TRBV5-1|TRBD2
TGCGCCAGCAGCCGCCAGGGGAGCGGGGGAAGGACCCAGTACTTC
CASSRQGSGGRTQYF
>TRBJ2-5|NA|TRBV24-1|NA
TGTGCCACCAGTGATCGTCAGGAATTCGGTGAGACCCAGTACTTC
CATSDRQEFGETQYF